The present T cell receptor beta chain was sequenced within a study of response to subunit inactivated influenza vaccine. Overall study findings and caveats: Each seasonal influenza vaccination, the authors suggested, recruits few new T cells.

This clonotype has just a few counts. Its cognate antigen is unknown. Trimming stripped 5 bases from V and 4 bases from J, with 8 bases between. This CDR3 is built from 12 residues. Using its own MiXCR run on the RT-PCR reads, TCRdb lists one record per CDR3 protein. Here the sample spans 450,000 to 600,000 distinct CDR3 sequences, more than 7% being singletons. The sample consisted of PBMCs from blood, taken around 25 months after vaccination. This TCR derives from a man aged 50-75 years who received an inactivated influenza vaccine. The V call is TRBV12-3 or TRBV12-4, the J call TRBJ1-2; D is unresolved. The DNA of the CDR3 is TGTGCCAGCAGTACCTATATCTATGGCTACACCTTC. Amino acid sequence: CASSTYIYGYTF.